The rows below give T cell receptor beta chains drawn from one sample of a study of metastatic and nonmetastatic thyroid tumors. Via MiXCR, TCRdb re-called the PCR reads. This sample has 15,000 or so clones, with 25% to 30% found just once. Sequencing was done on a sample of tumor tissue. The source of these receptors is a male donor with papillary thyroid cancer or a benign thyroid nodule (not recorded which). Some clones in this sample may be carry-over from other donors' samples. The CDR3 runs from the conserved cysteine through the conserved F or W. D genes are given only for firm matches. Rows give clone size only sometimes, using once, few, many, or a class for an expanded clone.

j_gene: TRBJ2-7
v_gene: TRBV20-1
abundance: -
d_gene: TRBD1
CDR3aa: CSARRTGGGGEQYF
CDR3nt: TGCAGTGCTAGAAGGACAGGGGGCGGGGGCGAGCAATACTTC

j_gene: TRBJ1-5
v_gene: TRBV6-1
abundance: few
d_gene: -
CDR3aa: CASSDDSNQPQHF
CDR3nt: TGTGCCAGCAGTGACGACAGCAATCAGCCCCAGCATTTT

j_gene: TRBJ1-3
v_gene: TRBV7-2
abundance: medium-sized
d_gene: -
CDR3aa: CASSLDGAGNTIYF
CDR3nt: TGTGCCAGCAGCTTAGATGGGGCTGGAAACACCATATATTTT

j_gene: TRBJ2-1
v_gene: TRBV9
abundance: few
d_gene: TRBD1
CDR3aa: CASSVEDRANEQFF
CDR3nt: TGTGCCAGCAGCGTCGAGGACAGGGCCAATGAGCAGTTCTTC

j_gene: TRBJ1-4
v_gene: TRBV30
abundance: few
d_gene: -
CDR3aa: CAWSTCATNEKLFF
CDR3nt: TGTGCCTGGAGTACGTGTGCAACTAATGAAAAACTGTTTTTT

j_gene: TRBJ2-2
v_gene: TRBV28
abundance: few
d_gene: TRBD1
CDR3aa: CASSPGARGTGELFF
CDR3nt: TGTGCCAGCAGCCCCGGGGCCAGGGGGACCGGGGAGCTGTTTTTT

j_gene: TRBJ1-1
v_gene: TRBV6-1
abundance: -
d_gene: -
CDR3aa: CASSQTQGEAFF
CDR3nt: TGTGCCAGCTCACAAACCCAGGGTGAAGCTTTCTTT

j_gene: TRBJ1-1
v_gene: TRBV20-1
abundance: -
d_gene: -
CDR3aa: CSARWGLDTEAFF
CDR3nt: TGCAGTGCTAGATGGGGGCTGGACACTGAAGCTTTCTTT

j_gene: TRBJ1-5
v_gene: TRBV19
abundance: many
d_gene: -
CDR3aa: CASRMGTNSNQPQHF
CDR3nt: TGTGCCAGTAGAATGGGCACGAATAGCAATCAGCCCCAGCATTTT

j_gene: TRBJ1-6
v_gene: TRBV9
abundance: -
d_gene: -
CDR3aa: CASTAGLLPSPLHF
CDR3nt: TGTGCCAGCACTGCCGGGCTGCTTCCTTCACCCCTCCACTTT

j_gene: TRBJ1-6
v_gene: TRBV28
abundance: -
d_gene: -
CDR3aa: CASKAAVNSPLHF
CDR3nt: TGTGCCAGCAAGGCAGCTGTGAATTCACCCCTCCACTTT

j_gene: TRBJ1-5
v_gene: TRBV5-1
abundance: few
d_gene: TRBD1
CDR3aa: CASSLGTGYQPQHF
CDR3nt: TGCGCCAGCAGCTTGGGGACAGGATATCAGCCCCAGCATTTT

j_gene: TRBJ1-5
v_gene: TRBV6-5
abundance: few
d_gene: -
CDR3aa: CASSYEEQPQHF
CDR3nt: TGTGCCAGCAGTTACGAGGAACAGCCCCAGCATTTT

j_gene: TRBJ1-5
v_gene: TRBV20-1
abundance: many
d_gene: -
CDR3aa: CSAQGGNQPQHF
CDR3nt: TGCAGTGCGCAAGGAGGCAATCAGCCCCAGCATTTT

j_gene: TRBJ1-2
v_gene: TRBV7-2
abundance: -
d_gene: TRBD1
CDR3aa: CASSLGQGAYGYTF
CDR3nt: TGTGCCAGCAGCCTCGGACAGGGGGCCTATGGCTACACCTTC

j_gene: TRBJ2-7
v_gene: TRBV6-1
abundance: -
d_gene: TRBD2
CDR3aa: CASRLGTTYEQYF
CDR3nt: TGTGCTAGCAGACTAGGGACTACCTACGAGCAGTACTTC

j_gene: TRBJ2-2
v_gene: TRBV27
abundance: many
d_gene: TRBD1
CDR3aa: CASRTGTGNTGELFF
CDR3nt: TGTGCCAGCAGAACCGGGACAGGGAACACCGGGGAGCTGTTTTTT

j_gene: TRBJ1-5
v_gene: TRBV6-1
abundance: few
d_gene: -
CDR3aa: CASTLQYGQPQHF
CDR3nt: TGTGCCAGCACTTTACAGTATGGGCAGCCCCAGCATTTT

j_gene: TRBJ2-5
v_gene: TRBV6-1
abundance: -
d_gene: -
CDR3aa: CASSEQWGTGHDTQYF
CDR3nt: TGTGCCAGCAGTGAACAGTGGGGGACGGGCCATGATACCCAGTACTTC

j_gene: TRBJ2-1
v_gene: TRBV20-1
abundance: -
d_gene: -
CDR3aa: CSAPPPTHEQFF
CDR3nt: TGCAGTGCTCCCCCCCCGACCCATGAGCAGTTCTTC

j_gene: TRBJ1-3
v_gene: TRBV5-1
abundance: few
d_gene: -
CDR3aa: CASSLGGGARNTIYF
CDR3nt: TGCGCCAGCAGCCTCGGTGGGGGGGCGCGAAACACCATATATTTT

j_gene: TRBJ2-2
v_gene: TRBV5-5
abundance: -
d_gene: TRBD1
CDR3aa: CASSRQGWAGELFF
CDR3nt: TGTGCCAGCAGTCGACAGGGTTGGGCCGGGGAGCTGTTTTTT

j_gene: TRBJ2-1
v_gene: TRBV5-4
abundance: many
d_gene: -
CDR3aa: CASSFSIGPQAEFF
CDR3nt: TGTGCCAGCAGCTTTTCTATAGGGCCCCAGGCGGAGTTCTTC

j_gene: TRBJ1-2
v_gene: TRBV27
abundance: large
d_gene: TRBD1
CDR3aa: CASSLLARGREYGYTF
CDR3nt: TGTGCCAGCAGTTTATTAGCCAGGGGGCGAGAGTATGGCTACACCTTC

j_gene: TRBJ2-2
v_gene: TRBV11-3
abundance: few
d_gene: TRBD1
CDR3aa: CASSSTGAGGVELFF
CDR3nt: TGTGCCAGCAGCTCGACAGGGGCCGGGGGCGTGGAGCTGTTTTTT

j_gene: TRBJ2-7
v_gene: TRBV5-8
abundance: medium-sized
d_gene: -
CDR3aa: CASSFLWDLGYEQYF
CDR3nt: TGTGCCAGCAGCTTTTTGTGGGACCTTGGATACGAGCAGTACTTC

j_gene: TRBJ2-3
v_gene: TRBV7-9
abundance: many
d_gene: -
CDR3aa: CASSLPSDGRDTQYF
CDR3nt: TGTGCCAGCAGCTTGCCCTCGGATGGCCGGGATACGCAGTATTTT

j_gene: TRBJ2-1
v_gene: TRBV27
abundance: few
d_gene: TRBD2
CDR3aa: CASSLTIGRAYNEHFF
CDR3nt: TGTGCCAGCAGCCTGACTATCGGGAGGGCCTACAATGAGCATTTCTTC

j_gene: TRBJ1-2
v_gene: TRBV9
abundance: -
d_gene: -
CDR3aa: CASSVTGNYGYTF
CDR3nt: TGTGCCAGCAGCGTAACAGGGAACTATGGCTACACCTTC

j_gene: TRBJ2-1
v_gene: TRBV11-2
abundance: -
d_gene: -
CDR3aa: CASSLGLNEQFF
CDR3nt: TGTGCCAGCAGCCTCGGATTGAATGAGCAGTTCTTC

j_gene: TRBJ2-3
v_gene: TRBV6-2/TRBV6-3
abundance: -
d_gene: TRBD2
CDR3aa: CASSGLAASDTQYF
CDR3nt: TGTGCCTCATCGGGGCTAGCGGCGTCGGATACGCAGTATTTT

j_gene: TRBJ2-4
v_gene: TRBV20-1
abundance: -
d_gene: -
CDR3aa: CSAMSGGNAKNIQYF
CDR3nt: TGCAGTGCCATGTCTGGCGGGAACGCCAAAAACATTCAGTACTTC

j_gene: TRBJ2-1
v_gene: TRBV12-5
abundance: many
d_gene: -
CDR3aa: CASGFPTEQFF
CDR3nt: TGTGCTAGTGGTTTCCCTACTGAGCAGTTCTTC

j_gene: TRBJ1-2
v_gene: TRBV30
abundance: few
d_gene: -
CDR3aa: CAWRNPGYEVNGYTF
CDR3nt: TGTGCCTGGAGGAATCCAGGGTATGAGGTGAATGGCTACACCTTC

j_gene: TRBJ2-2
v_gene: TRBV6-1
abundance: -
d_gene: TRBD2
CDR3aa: CASRVWTSVPGELFF
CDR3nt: TGTGCCAGCAGAGTTTGGACTAGCGTTCCCGGGGAGCTGTTTTTT

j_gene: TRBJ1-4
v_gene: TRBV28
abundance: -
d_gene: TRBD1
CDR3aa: CASSSDRAGHSNEKLFF
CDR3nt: TGTGCCAGCAGTTCGGACAGGGCAGGACATAGTAATGAAAAACTGTTTTTT

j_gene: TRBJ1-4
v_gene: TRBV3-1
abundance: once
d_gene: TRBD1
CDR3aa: CASSQDGTGGNEKLFF
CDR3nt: TGTGCCAGCAGCCAAGATGGTACAGGGGGAAATGAAAAACTGTTTTTT

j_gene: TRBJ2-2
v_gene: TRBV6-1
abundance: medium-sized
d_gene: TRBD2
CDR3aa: CASSESGLAGIDTGELFF
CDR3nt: TGTGCCAGCAGTGAATCAGGACTAGCGGGAATAGACACCGGGGAGCTGTTTTTT

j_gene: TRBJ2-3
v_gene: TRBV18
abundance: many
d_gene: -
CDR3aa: CASSEGWRGRTDTQYF
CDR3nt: TGTGCCAGCTCTGAAGGTTGGAGAGGCCGCACAGATACGCAGTATTTT

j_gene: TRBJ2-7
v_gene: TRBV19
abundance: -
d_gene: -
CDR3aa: CASSIRGEGTYEQYF
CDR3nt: TGTGCCAGTAGTATACGGGGTGAGGGGACCTACGAGCAGTACTTC

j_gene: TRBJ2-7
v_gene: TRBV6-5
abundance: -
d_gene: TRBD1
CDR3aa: CASSYQRTGKGSYEQYF
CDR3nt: TGTGCCAGCAGTTACCAAAGGACAGGGAAAGGTTCCTACGAGCAGTACTTC

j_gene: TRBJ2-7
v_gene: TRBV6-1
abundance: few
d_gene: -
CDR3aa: CASSEFWDGSYEQYF
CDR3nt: TGTGCCAGCAGTGAATTCTGGGACGGCTCCTACGAGCAGTACTTC

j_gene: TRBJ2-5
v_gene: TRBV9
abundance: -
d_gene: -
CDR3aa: CASSVDPSKGWETQYF
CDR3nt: TGTGCCAGCAGCGTAGACCCATCGAAGGGATGGGAGACCCAGTACTTC

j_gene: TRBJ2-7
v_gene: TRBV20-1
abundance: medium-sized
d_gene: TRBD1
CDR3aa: CSARDPGTGLDYEQYF
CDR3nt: TGCAGTGCTAGAGACCCGGGGACAGGGCTCGACTACGAGCAGTACTTC

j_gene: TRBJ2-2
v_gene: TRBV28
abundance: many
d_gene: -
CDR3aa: CASSHRGSTGELFF
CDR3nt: TGTGCCAGCAGCCACAGAGGGTCCACCGGGGAGCTGTTTTTT

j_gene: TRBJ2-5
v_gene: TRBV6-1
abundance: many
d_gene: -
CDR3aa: CASSFAEARETQYF
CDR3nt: TGTGCCAGCTCTTTTGCGGAGGCGAGGGAGACCCAGTACTTC

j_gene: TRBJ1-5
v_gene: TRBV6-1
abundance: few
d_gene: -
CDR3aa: CASSEGETQPQHF
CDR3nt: TGTGCCAGCAGTGAGGGGGAGACTCAGCCCCAGCATTTT

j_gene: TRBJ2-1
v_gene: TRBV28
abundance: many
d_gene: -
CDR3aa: CASEGAGSWNEQFF
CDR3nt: TGTGCCAGCGAGGGAGCGGGCTCGTGGAATGAGCAGTTCTTC

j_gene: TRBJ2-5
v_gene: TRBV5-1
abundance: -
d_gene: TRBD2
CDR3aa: CASSLAGGPQETQYF
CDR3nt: TGCGCCAGCAGTCTAGCGGGAGGCCCACAAGAGACCCAGTACTTC

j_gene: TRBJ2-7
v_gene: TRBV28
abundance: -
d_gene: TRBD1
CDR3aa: CASSLGTAGEQYF
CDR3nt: TGTGCCAGCAGCCTTGGGACAGCCGGTGAGCAGTACTTC

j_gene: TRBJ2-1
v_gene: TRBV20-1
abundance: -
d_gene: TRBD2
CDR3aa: CSARDQSGSWDNEQFF
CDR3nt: TGCAGTGCTAGAGATCAAAGCGGGAGTTGGGACAATGAGCAGTTCTTC

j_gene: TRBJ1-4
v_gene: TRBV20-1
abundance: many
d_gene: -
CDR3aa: CSATPSGRAKLFF
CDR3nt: TGCAGTGCTACCCCGTCCGGGAGGGCAAAACTGTTTTTT

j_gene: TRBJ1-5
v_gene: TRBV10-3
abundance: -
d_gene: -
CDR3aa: CAISDRVNQPQHF
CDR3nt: TGTGCCATCAGTGACAGGGTCAATCAGCCCCAGCATTTT

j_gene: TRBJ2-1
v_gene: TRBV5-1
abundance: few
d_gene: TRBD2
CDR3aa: CARGSPAGERHEQFF
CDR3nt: TGCGCCAGAGGGTCCCCAGCGGGGGAGCGTCATGAGCAGTTCTTC